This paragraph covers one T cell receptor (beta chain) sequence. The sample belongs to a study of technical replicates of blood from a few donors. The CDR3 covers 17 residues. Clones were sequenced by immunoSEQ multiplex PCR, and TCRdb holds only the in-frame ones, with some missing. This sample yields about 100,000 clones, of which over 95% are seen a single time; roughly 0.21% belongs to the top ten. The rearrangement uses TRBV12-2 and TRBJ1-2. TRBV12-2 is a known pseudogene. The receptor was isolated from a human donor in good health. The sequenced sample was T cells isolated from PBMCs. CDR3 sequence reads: CASRSLKSEASNYGYTF. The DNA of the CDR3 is TGTGCAAGTCGCTCACTAAAGTCGGAGGCTTCTAACTATGGCTACACCTTC.